Sequencing of this TCR beta chain was carried out in a study of control samples from healthy donors and cancer patients. Trimming removed 5 bases at V and 2 bases at J, with 18 bases between. Germline V CDR1 and CDR2: MDHEN, SYDVKM. There are 16 residues in the CDR3. Clones were read by immunoSEQ multiplex PCR, and TCRdb kept only the in-frame ones, dropping some. The table shows about 74,000 clones, with nearly 90% occurring only once. The sequence derives from a woman aged 45-60 years in good health. Sequencing used blood. This chain links TRBV28 with TRBJ1-2; TRBD1 might be the D (5 bases). The DNA for the CDR3 is TGTGCCAGCAGTGGCTATTTCTGGGGCCCGAACTATGGCTACACCTTC. As protein: CASSGYFWGPNYGYTF.